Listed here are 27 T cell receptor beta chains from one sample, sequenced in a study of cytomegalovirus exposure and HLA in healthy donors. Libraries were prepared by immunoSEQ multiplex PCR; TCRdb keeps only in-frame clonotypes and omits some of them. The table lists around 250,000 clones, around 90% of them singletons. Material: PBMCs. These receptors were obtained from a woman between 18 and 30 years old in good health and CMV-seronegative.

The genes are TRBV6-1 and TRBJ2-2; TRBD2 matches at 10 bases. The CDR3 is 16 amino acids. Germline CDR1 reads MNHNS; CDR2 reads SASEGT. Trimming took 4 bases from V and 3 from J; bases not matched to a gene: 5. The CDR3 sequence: CASSVVAGGDTGELFF. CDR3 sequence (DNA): TGTGCCAGCAGTGTAGTAGCGGGGGGCGACACCGGGGAGCTGTTTTTT.

CDR3 sequence: CASTSGLAGAQETQYF. The CDR3 bases are TGTGCCAGCACCTCGGGACTAGCGGGAGCCCAAGAGACCCAGTACTTC. The chain has TRBV28 and TRBJ2-5; TRBD2 aligns across 14 bases. Looked up from germline, CDR1 is MDHEN and CDR2 is SYDVKM. The V segment lost 7 bases and the J segment 1 base; nucleotides outside the gene matches: 5. This CDR3 comprises 16 residues.

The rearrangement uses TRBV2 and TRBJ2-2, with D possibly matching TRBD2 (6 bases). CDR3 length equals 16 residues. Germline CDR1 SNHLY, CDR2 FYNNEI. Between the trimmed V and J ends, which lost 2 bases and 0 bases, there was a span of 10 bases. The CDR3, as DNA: TGTGCCAGCAGTGAAACGACTAGAACGAACACCGGGGAGCTGTTTTTT. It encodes CASSETTRTNTGELFF.

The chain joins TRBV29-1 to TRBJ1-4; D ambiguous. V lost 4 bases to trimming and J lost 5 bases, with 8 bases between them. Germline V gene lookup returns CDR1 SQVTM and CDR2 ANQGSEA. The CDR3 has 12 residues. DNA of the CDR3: TGCAGCGTTGTAAGCACCAATGAAAAACTGTTTTTT. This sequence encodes CSVVSTNEKLFF. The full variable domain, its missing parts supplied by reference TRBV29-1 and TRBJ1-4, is SAVISQKPSRDICQRGTSLTIQCQVDSQVTMMFWYRQQPGQSLTLIATANQGSEATYESGFVIDKFPISRPNLTFSTLTVSNMSPEDSSIYLCSVVSTNEKLFFGSGTQLSVL.

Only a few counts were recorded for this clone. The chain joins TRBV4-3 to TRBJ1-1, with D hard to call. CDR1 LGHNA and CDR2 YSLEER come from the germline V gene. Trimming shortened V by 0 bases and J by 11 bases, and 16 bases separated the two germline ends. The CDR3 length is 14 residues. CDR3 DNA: TGCGCCAGCAGCCAAGATGACACCGGCGTAGAGGCTTTCTTT. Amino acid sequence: CASSQDDTGVEAFF.

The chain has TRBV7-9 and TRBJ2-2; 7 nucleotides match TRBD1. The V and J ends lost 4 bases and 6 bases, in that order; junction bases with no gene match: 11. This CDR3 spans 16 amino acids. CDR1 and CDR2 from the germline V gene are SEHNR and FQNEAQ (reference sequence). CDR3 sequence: CASSSRFNRGPGELFF. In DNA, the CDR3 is TGTGCCAGCAGCTCGAGATTTAACAGGGGACCCGGGGAGCTGTTTTTT.

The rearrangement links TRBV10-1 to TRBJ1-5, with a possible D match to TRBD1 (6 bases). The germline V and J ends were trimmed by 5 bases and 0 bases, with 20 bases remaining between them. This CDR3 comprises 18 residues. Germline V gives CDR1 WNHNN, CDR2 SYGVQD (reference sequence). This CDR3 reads CASSLPRGTFPSNQPQHF. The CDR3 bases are TGCGCCAGCAGTCTCCCAAGGGGGACATTCCCTAGCAATCAGCCCCAGCATTTT.

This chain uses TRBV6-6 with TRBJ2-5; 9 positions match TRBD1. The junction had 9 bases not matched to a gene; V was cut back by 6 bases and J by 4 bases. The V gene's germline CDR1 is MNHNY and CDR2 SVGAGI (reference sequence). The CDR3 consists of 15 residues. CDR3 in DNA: TGTGCCAGCAGCCTACGACAGGGGGTGAGAGAGACCCAGTACTTC. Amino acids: CASSLRQGVRETQYF.

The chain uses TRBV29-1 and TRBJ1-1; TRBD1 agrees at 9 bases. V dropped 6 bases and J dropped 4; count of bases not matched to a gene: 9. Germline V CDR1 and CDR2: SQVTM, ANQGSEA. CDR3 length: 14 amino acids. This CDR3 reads CSVVPQGATTEAFF. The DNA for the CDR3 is TGCAGCGTCGTACCACAGGGGGCCACCACTGAAGCTTTCTTT.

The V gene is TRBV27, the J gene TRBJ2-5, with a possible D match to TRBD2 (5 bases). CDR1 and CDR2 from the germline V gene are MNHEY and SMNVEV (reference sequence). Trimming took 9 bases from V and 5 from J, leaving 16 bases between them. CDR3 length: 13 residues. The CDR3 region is CARPGWRRETQYF. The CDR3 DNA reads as TGTGCCAGGCCGGGGTGGCGCAGGGAGACCCAGTACTTC.

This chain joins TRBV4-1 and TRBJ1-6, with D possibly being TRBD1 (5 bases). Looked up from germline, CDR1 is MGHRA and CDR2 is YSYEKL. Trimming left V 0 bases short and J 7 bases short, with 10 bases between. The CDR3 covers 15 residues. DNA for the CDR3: TGCGCCAGCAGCCAAGAGGGGCCCCTGAATTCACCCCTCCACTTT. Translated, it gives CASSQEGPLNSPLHF.

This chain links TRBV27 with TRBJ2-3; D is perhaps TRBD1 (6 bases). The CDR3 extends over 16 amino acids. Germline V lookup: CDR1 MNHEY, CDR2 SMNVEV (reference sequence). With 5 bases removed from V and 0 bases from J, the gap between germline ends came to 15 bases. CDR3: CASSRSRGSSTDTQYF. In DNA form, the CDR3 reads TGTGCCAGCAGTCGCTCCAGGGGCTCTAGCACAGATACGCAGTATTTT.

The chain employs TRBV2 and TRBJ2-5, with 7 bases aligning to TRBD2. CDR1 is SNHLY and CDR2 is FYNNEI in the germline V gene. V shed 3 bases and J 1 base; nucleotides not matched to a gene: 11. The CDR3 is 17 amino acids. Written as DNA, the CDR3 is TGTGCCAGCAGTGATTGGAATAGCGGGCCCCGCCAAGAGACCCAGTACTTC. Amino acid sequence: CASSDWNSGPRQETQYF.

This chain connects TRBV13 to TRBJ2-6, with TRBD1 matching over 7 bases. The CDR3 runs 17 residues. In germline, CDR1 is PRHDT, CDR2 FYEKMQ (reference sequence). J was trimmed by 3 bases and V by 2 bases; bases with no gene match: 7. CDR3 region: CASSLLQGVGGANVLTF. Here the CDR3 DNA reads TGTGCCAGCAGCTTACTTCAGGGGGTAGGTGGGGCCAACGTCCTGACTTTC.

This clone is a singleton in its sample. DNA of the CDR3: TGTGCCTCCGTACCCTCGATGAGCTATGGCTACACCTTC. It yields the protein CASVPSMSYGYTF. The chain carries TRBV30 and TRBJ1-2; D gene unclear. The CDR3 contains 13 residues. The ends were cut back, 7 bases at V and 4 bases at J, with 16 bases in the middle. Germline-derived CDR1 and CDR2 are GTSNPN and SVGIG (reference sequence). Based on the CDR3 plus reference TRBV30 and TRBJ1-2, the full variable domain is SQTIHQWPATLVQPVGSPLSLECTVEGTSNPNLYWYRQAAGRGLQLLFYSVGIGQISSEVPQNLSASRPQDRQFILSSKKLLLSDSGFYLCASVPSMSYGYTFGSGTRLTVV.

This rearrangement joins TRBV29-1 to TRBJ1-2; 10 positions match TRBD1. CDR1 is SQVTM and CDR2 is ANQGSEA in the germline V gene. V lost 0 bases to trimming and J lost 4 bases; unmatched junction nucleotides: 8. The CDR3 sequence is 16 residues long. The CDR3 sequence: CSVEDSGQGVFYGYTF. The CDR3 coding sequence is TGCAGCGTTGAAGATTCTGGACAGGGGGTGTTCTATGGCTACACCTTC. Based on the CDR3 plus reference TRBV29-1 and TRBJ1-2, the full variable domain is SAVISQKPSRDICQRGTSLTIQCQVDSQVTMMFWYRQQPGQSLTLIATANQGSEATYESGFVIDKFPISRPNLTFSTLTVSNMSPEDSSIYLCSVEDSGQGVFYGYTFGSGTRLTVV.

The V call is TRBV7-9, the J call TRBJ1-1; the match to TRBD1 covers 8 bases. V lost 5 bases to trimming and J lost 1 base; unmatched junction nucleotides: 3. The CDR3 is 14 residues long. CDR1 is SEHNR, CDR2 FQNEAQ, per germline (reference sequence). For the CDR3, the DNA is TGTGCCAGCAGCCCGACAGGGGCGAACACTGAAGCTTTCTTT. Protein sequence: CASSPTGANTEAFF.

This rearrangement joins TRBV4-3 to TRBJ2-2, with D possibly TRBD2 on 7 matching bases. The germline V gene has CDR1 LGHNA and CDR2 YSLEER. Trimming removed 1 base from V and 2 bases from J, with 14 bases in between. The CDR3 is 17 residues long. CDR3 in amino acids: CASSQVYGGRNTGELFF. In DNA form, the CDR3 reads TGCGCCAGCAGCCAAGTATACGGGGGGCGTAACACCGGGGAGCTGTTTTTT.

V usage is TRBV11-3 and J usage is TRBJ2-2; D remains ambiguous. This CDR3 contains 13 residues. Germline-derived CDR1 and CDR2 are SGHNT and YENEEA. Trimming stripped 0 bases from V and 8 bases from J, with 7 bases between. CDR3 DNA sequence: TGTGCCAGCAGCTTAGAGGGCTGGGGGGAGCTGTTTTTT. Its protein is CASSLEGWGELFF. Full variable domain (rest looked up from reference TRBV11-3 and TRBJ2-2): EAGVVQSPRYKIIEKKQPVAFWCNPISGHNTLYWYLQNLGQGPELLIRYENEEAVDDSQLPKDRFSAERLKGVDSTLKIQPAELGDSAVYLCASSLEGWGELFFGEGSRLTVL.

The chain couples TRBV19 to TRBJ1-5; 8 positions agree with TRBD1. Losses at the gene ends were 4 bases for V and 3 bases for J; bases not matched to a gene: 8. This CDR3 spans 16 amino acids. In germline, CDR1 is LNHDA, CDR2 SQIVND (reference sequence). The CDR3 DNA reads TGTGCCAGTAGTACAAATCCGGGACAGGTCAATCAGCCCCAGCATTTT. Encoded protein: CASSTNPGQVNQPQHF.

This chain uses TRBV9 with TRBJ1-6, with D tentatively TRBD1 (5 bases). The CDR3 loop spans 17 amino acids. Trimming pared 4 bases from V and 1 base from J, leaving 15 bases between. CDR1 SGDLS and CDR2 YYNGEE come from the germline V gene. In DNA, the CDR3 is TGTGCCAGCAGCCCAAGCTCCAGGGTTTCCTATAATTCACCCCTCCACTTT. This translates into CASSPSSRVSYNSPLHF.

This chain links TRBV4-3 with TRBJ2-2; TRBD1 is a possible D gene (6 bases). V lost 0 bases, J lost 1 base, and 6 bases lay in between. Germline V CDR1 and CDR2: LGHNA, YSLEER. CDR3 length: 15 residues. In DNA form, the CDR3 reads TGCGCCAGCAGCCAAGAGGGACAGAACACCGGGGAGCTGTTTTTT. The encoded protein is CASSQEGQNTGELFF.

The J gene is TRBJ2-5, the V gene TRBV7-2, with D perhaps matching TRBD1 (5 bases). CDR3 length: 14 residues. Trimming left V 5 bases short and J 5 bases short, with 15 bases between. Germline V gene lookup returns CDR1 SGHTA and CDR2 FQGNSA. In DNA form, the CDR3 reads TGTGCCAGCAGCGCCTCGACAGTTCCGGAGACCCAGTACTTC. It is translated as CASSASTVPETQYF.

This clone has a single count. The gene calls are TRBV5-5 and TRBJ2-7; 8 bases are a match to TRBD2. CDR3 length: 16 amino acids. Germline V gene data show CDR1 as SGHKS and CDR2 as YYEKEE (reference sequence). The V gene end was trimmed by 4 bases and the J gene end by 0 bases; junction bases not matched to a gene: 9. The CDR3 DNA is TGTGCCAGCAGCCTAGGTGGGACTAGGAGCTCCTACGAGCAGTACGTC. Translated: CASSLGGTRSSYEQYV.

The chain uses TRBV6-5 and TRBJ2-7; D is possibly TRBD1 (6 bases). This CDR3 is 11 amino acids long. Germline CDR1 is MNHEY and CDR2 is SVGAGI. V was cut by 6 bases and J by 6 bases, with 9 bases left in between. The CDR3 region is CASRQGPEQYV. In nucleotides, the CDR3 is TGTGCCAGCAGACAGGGTCCCGAGCAGTACGTC.

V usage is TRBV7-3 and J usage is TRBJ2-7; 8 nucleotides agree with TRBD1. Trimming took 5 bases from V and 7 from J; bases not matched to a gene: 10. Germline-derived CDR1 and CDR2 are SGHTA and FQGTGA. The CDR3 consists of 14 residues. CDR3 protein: CASSPGTGLEEQYF. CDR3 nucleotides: TGTGCCAGCAGCCCCGGGACAGGTTTGGAAGAGCAGTACTTC.

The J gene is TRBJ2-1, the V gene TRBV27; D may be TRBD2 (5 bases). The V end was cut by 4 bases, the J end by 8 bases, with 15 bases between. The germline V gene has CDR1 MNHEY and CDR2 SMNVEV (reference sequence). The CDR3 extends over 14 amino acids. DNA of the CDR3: TGTGCCAGCAGTTCCCTGGACTTCGTCTATGAGCAGTTCTTC. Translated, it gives CASSSLDFVYEQFF.